The count of the clone carrying this TCR beta chain is one. The data stem from a study of PD-L1 blockade in urothelial cancer. Study details: Samples of blood were analyzed 3 weeks (second dose) and 6 weeks after treatment start.

The CDR3 extends over 12 amino acids. CDR1 MNHNS and CDR2 SASEGT come from the germline V gene. Between the trimmed V and J ends, which lost 5 bases and 0 bases, there was a span of 4 bases. The table came from immunoSEQ multiplex PCR; TCRdb's copy has only in-frame clones and leaves some out. This sample has 100,000 or so clones; about 91% occur once, and the top ten carry roughly 0.93%. Sequences were derived from PBMCs, sampled around atezolizumab (anti-PD-L1) treatment. The source is a woman older than 75 with urothelial cancer. The gene calls are TRBV6-1 and TRBJ1-1; D remains unclear. CDR3 in DNA: TGTGCCAGCAGTCCAGTGAACACTGAAGCTTTCTTT. Protein: CASSPVNTEAFF.